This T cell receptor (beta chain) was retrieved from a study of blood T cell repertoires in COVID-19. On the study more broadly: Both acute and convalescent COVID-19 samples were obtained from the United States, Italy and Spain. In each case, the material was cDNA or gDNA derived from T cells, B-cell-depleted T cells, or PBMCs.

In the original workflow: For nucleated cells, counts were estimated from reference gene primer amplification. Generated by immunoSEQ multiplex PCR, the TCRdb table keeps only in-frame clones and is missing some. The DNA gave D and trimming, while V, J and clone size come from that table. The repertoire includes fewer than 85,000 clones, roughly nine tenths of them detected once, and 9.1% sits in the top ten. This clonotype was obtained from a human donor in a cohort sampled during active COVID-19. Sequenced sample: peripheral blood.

The CDR3 protein is CASSLSGGPIETQYF. The CDR3 coding sequence is TGTGCCAGCAGCTTAAGCGGGGGACCCATAGAGACCCAGTACTTC. The chain combines TRBV2 with TRBJ2-5; TRBD2 matches 8 bases. CDR1 SNHLY and CDR2 FYNNEI come from the germline V gene. With 6 bases clipped from V and 4 bases from J, the junction kept 10 bases outside the gene matches. CDR3 length: 15 amino acids.